A selection of T cell receptor beta chains follows, all from one sample in a study of blood T cell repertoires in COVID-19. Clones were sequenced by immunoSEQ multiplex PCR, and TCRdb holds only the in-frame ones, with some missing. Here the sample spans some 140,000 clones, less than 95% being singletons. Sequenced sample: peripheral blood. The receptors were gathered from a man aged 45-65 years with acute or convalescent COVID-19. CDR3s include the opening cysteine and the closing phenylalanine or tryptophan. Each record gives: D gene, J gene, clone size, V gene, CDR3 DNA, CDR3 protein. D genes are given only for firm matches. Expanded clones are given a class, and other clones once, few, many or no size at all.

TRBD1 TRBJ1-5 NA TRBV19 TGTGCCAGTAGGGGCGGACAGGGATCGTGGCAGCCCCAGCATTTT CASRGGQGSWQPQHF
TRBD1 TRBJ1-4 NA TRBV11-2 TGTGCCTCCGCCGGGACAGTGTCGGAAAAACTGTTTTTT CASAGTVSEKLFF
TRBD2 TRBJ2-1 NA TRBV5-1 TGCGCCAGCAGCTTGATCTCCAGCGGGAGGAATCTTGAGCAGTTCTTC CASSLISSGRNLEQFF
NA TRBJ1-1 NA TRBV2 TGTGCCAGCAGTGCTTGGAGCACTGAAGCTTTCTTT CASSAWSTEAFF
NA TRBJ1-5 once TRBV4-1 TGCGCCAGCAGCCTTTATGCGTCGGGAGCAAGCAATCAGCCCCAGCATTTT CASSLYASGASNQPQHF
NA TRBJ1-1 NA TRBV18 TGTGCCAGCTCACCAATTTCGGGGACTGGGAACACTGAAGCTTTCTTT CASSPISGTGNTEAFF
NA TRBJ1-5 NA TRBV6-5 TGTGCCAGCAGTCCCGGACAGAATAATCAGCCCCAGCATTTT CASSPGQNNQPQHF
NA TRBJ1-5 NA TRBV28 TGTGCCAGCAGAATTACGGGAAATAGCAATCAGCCCCAGCATTTT CASRITGNSNQPQHF
NA TRBJ1-6 NA TRBV7-6 TGTGCCAGCAGCTTAAGCTCCTCCTATAATTCACCCCTCCACTTT CASSLSSSYNSPLHF
TRBD2 TRBJ2-4 NA TRBV10-3 TGTGCCATCAGCGAGGGAGGGAATTGGGCCAAAAACATTCAGTACTTC CAISEGGNWAKNIQYF
NA TRBJ1-2 once TRBV7-2 TGTGCCAGCAGCTTAATAGGGGAATACGGCTACACCTTC CASSLIGEYGYTF
NA TRBJ1-5 few TRBV4-3 TGCGCCAGCAGCCAAGATGCGGGTAATCAGCCCCAGCATTTT CASSQDAGNQPQHF
NA TRBJ1-6 NA TRBV6-5 TGTGCCAGCACCCTTAGCTCCTATAATTCACCCCTCCACTTT CASTLSSYNSPLHF
NA TRBJ1-3 few TRBV7-2 TGTGCCAGCAGCTTAATGGCCGCATTCTCTGGAAACACCATATATTTT CASSLMAAFSGNTIYF
NA TRBJ2-1 NA TRBV13 TGTGCCAGCAGCTCTCGGCCCCGGAGCTCCTACAATGAGCAGTTCTTC CASSSRPRSSYNEQFF
TRBD2 TRBJ2-7 NA TRBV15 TGTGCCACGAGACTAGCGGGAGGGTACGAGCAGTACTTC CATRLAGGYEQYF
TRBD2 TRBJ2-5 NA TRBV3-1/TRBV3-2 TGTGCCAGCACCCCGTTGGGAGCGGGGCTCCAAGAGACCCAGTACTTC CASTPLGAGLQETQYF
NA TRBJ2-3 NA TRBV11-2 TGTGCCAGCAGCTTATCAGTTTACAGGGCAAGCACAGATACGCAGTATTTT CASSLSVYRASTDTQYF
NA TRBJ1-4 once TRBV5-4 TGTGCCAGCAGCTTGGGAGGCGGATCTAATGAAAAACTGTTTTTT CASSLGGGSNEKLFF
NA TRBJ1-1 NA TRBV6-5 TGTGCCAGCAGTTTACAGGGCCCCTTCGGAGCTTTCTTT CASSLQGPFGAFF
NA TRBJ1-3 NA TRBV28 TGTGCCAGCAGTCCTATTGATACAGGGAACTCTGGAAACACCATATATTTT CASSPIDTGNSGNTIYF
TRBD2 TRBJ2-3 NA TRBV4-1 TGCGCCAGCAGCCAGACTAGCGGGAGTTCAGATACGCAGTATTTT CASSQTSGSSDTQYF
NA TRBJ1-6 NA TRBV27 TGTGCCAGCAGTCCGCGGGGGCGGAATTCACCCCTCCACTTT CASSPRGRNSPLHF
NA TRBJ1-2 NA TRBV6-5 TGTGCCAGCAGTTACAGTGGGGGGGTATATGGCTACACCTTC CASSYSGGVYGYTF
NA TRBJ1-5 NA TRBV18 TGTGCCAGCTCACCATACGGGAGGGTTAAAGATCAGCCCCAGCATTTT CASSPYGRVKDQPQHF
TRBD1 TRBJ1-6 NA TRBV30 TGTGCCTGCTCCGGGACAGGGAGTTCACCCCTCCACTTT CACSGTGSSPLHF
NA TRBJ1-5 NA TRBV6-5 TGTGCCAGCAAACAGGTTAGCAATCAGCCCCAGCATTTT CASKQVSNQPQHF
NA TRBJ2-3 NA TRBV28 TGTGCCAGCAACCCCCCCGGGGGATTTAAACGTGATACGCAGTATTTT CASNPPGGFKRDTQYF
TRBD1 TRBJ1-4 NA TRBV2 TGTGCCAGCAGGCCGCGGACAGGGCTTGAAAAACTGTTTTTT CASRPRTGLEKLFF
NA TRBJ1-3 once TRBV28 TGTGCCACTAGGGGCTCGAACTCTGGAAACACCATATATTTT CATRGSNSGNTIYF
TRBD2 TRBJ2-7 few TRBV6-5 TGTGCCACGAGCCCTGGGACTAGCTCCAGGGAGCAGTACTTC CATSPGTSSREQYF
TRBD1 TRBJ1-1 few TRBV27 TGTGCCAGCAGTTTATCTCGCAGGGGGGTCACTGAAGCTTTCTTT CASSLSRRGVTEAFF
NA TRBJ2-2 NA TRBV28 TGTGCCAGCAGTTTAACAGGGTCATACACCGGGGAGCTGTTTTTT CASSLTGSYTGELFF
TRBD2 TRBJ2-5 NA TRBV30 TGTGCCTGGAGTGTGTGGACTAGCGGGGGCCCTAGGGGGGAGACCCAGTACTTC CAWSVWTSGGPRGETQYF
TRBD2 TRBJ2-1 NA TRBV7-8 TGTGCCAGCAGCGCTCTAGCGGGACCAGTCTACAATGAGCAGTTCTTC CASSALAGPVYNEQFF
TRBD1 TRBJ2-5 NA TRBV7-6 TGTGCCAGCAGCCGACAACACTCGACAGGGTTAGAGACCCAGTACTTC CASSRQHSTGLETQYF
NA TRBJ1-3 once TRBV7-9 TGTGCCAGCAGCCCCCCTCGGGGGGAGGTTTTTGGAAACACCATATATTTT CASSPPRGEVFGNTIYF
TRBD1 TRBJ2-4 few TRBV6-6 TGTGCCAGCAGTACCCGACAGGGGCAGGACATTCAGTACTTC CASSTRQGQDIQYF
NA TRBJ2-7 NA TRBV28 TGTGCCAGCAGCCAGATGCAGAACGAGCAGTACTTC CASSQMQNEQYF
NA TRBJ2-2 NA TRBV7-2 TGTGCCAGCAGCTTAGTTGGGACTTCCAACACCGGGGAGCTGTTTTTT CASSLVGTSNTGELFF
NA TRBJ2-1 NA TRBV3-1/TRBV3-2 TGTGCCAGCAGCGTTCGGGGTCCCGTTCCGGAGCAGTTCTTC CASSVRGPVPEQFF
TRBD1 TRBJ2-2 NA TRBV28 TGTGCCAGCAGCTCCGGGACAGGGCCTAACACCGGGGAGCTGTTTTTT CASSSGTGPNTGELFF
NA TRBJ2-2 NA TRBV25-1 TGTGCCAGCAGTTCCACCGGAGAGGGTTTCACCGGGGAGCTGTTTTTT CASSSTGEGFTGELFF
NA TRBJ2-1 NA TRBV4-1 TGCGCCAGCAGCCAAGATTCTAGCATGGATGAGCAGTTCTTC CASSQDSSMDEQFF
NA TRBJ1-1 NA TRBV18 TGTGCCAGCTCACCAGGGCAGAGGAACACTGAAGCTTTCTTT CASSPGQRNTEAFF